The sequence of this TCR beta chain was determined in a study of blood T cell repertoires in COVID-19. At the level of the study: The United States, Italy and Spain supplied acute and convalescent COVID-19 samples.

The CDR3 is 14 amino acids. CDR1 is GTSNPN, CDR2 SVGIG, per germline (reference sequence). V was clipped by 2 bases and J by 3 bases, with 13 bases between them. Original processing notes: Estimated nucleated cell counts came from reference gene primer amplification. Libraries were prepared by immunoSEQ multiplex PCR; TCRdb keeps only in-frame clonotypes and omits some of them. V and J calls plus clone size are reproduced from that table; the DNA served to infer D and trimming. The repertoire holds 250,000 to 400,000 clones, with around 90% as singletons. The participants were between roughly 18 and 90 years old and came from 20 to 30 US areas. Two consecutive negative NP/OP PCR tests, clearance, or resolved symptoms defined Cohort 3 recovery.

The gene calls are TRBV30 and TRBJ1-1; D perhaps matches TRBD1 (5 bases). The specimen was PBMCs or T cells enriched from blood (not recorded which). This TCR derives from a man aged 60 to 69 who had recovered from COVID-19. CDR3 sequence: CAWSPQGTDTEAFF. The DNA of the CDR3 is TGTGCCTGGAGTCCGCAGGGAACGGACACTGAAGCTTTCTTT.